These T cell receptor beta chains were read from a single sample in a study of blood T cell repertoires in COVID-19. The table came from immunoSEQ multiplex PCR; TCRdb's copy has only in-frame clones and leaves some out. The repertoire includes tens of thousands of clones, 85% of them detected once, and over 2.5% sits in the top ten. The sequencing sample was made of peripheral blood. The receptors stem from an elderly man with acute or convalescent COVID-19. CDR3s include the opening cysteine and the closing phenylalanine or tryptophan. D genes are given only for firm matches. The size of a clone is reported for some rows only, either as once, few or many, or as a class for expanded clones.

TRBD1	TRBV24-1	15	once	TRBJ2-7	TGTGCCACCAGTGAGTCCCCAGGGGGCGAAGGCGAGCAGTACTTC	CATSESPGGEGEQYF
NA	TRBV10-3	12	NA	TRBJ1-5	TGTGCCATCAGCCCCGACAGCGGGGCCCAGCATTTT	CAISPDSGAQHF
NA	TRBV5-1	14	NA	TRBJ2-7	TGCGCCAGCAGCTTAGATCAGGGCACCTACGAGCAGTACTTC	CASSLDQGTYEQYF
NA	TRBV4-3	14	once	TRBJ1-1	TGCGCCAGCAGCCAAGTCCGGGTGAACACTGAAGCTTTCTTT	CASSQVRVNTEAFF
TRBD2	TRBV19	14	NA	TRBJ2-7	TGTGCCAGTAGTATAAGCGGGGGGCCCTACGAGCAGTACTTC	CASSISGGPYEQYF
TRBD1	TRBV27	17	NA	TRBJ1-2	TGTGCCAGCAGTTTCGACTCCGGGACAGGGGCTAACTATGGCTACACCTTC	CASSFDSGTGANYGYTF
TRBD2	TRBV6-6	15	NA	TRBJ2-1	TGTGCCAGCCAAACTAGCGGGTTATCCTACAATGAGCAGTTCTTC	CASQTSGLSYNEQFF
TRBD1	TRBV6-6	14	NA	TRBJ2-7	TGTGCCAGCAGTTACAGGACAGGGCCCTACGAGCAGTACTTC	CASSYRTGPYEQYF
NA	TRBV7-2	14	few	TRBJ1-2	TGTGCCAGCAGCGGCAGACAGCCCAACTATGGCTACACCTTC	CASSGRQPNYGYTF
NA	TRBV14	11	NA	TRBJ2-1	TGTGCCAGCAGCCGGACAAGGGAGCAGTTCTTC	CASSRTREQFF
NA	TRBV30	16	NA	TRBJ1-5	TGTGCCTGGAGCCCCAGGACGGCGGGAAGGGGTCAGCCCCAGCATTTT	CAWSPRTAGRGQPQHF
NA	TRBV18	17	NA	TRBJ1-5	TGTGCCAGCTCACCGATTGGGGTGACAGAAGCCAATCAGCCCCAGCATTTT	CASSPIGVTEANQPQHF
NA	TRBV30	13	NA	TRBJ2-7	TGTGCCTGGAGTGGACTAGACGGCTACGAGCAGTACTTC	CAWSGLDGYEQYF
TRBD2	TRBV25-1	14	NA	TRBJ2-2	TGTGCCAGCAGGCCTAGCGGGGACACCGGGGAGCTGTTTTTT	CASRPSGDTGELFF
TRBD2	TRBV7-2	15	NA	TRBJ2-5	TGTGCCAGCAGCCCTCGGACTGGGAGGGGAGAGACCCAGTACTTC	CASSPRTGRGETQYF
TRBD1	TRBV27	13	NA	TRBJ1-4	TGTGCCAGCAGGAGACAGGGGAATGAAAAACTGTTTTTT	CASRRQGNEKLFF
NA	TRBV3-1/TRBV3-2	11	NA	TRBJ1-1	TGTGCCAGCAGCCAGGGACTAGAAGCTTTCTTT	CASSQGLEAFF
NA	TRBV5-1	11	NA	TRBJ2-1	TGCGCCAGCAGTCTTAGCTTGGAGCAGTTCTTC	CASSLSLEQFF
NA	TRBV9	13	NA	TRBJ2-7	TGTGCCAGCAGCCTCAGTACGGGGGACGAGCAGTACTTC	CASSLSTGDEQYF
NA	TRBV4-3	19	NA	TRBJ2-6	TGCGCCAGCAGCCAAGATGGGGCGAGGAGCCCCTCTGGGGCCAACGTCCTGACTTTC	CASSQDGARSPSGANVLTF
NA	TRBV18	13	once	TRBJ1-1	TGTGCCAGCTCACTCACGGCGGCCACTGAAGCTTTCTTT	CASSLTAATEAFF
TRBD1	TRBV4-2	14	NA	TRBJ1-3	TGTGCCAGCAGCCAATTCGACCGGGACAGCTCCATATATTTT	CASSQFDRDSSIYF
NA	TRBV19	15	once	TRBJ1-6	TGTGCCAGTAGTGGGGACACGAACTATAATTCACCCCTCCACTTT	CASSGDTNYNSPLHF
TRBD2	TRBV30	13	NA	TRBJ2-1	TGTGCCTGTCCGGGCCCGGGGGGCAATGAGCAGTTCTTC	CACPGPGGNEQFF
TRBD1	TRBV28	14	few	TRBJ2-7	TGTGCCAGCATTAAACAGGGGAGCGGCTACGAGCAGTACTTC	CASIKQGSGYEQYF
TRBD1	TRBV6-5	16	NA	TRBJ1-2	TGTGCCAGCAGTTTAACCCAGGGGGGTTCTAACTATGGCTACACCTTC	CASSLTQGGSNYGYTF
NA	TRBV11-3	14	NA	TRBJ2-1	TGTGCCAGCAGCCCAGGGTCAGAATGGAATGAGCAGTTCTTC	CASSPGSEWNEQFF
TRBD1	TRBV5-1	13	once	TRBJ2-7	TGCGCCAGCAGCTTAGGGACAGTCTACGAGCAGTACTTC	CASSLGTVYEQYF
NA	TRBV18	14	once	TRBJ1-1	TGTGCCAGCTCACCAGCCGGGGTAGGCACTGAAGCTTTCTTT	CASSPAGVGTEAFF
NA	TRBV5-6	14	NA	TRBJ1-2	TGTGCCAGCAGCTCTACGGACAGAAACTATGGCTACACCTTC	CASSSTDRNYGYTF
NA	TRBV6-5	13	NA	TRBJ1-2	TGTGCCAGCAGCCAACCCCTCAGGGAACGCTACACCTTC	CASSQPLRERYTF
TRBD1	TRBV6-5	14	NA	TRBJ1-6	TGTGCCAGCAGCCGGACAGGGAGGAATTCACCCCTCCACTTT	CASSRTGRNSPLHF
NA	TRBV5-6	15	NA	TRBJ1-4	TGTGCCAGCAGCTTCTCAACGGGTCGGAATGAAAAACTGTTTTTT	CASSFSTGRNEKLFF
TRBD1	TRBV7-9	17	few	TRBJ2-2	TGTGCCAGCAGCCTGCGGGGACAGGGATCCCGACCCGGGGAGCTGTTTTTT	CASSLRGQGSRPGELFF
TRBD2	TRBV2	14	NA	TRBJ2-1	TGTGCCAGCAGTGTCGAGCGGGATATTGGTGAGCAGTTCTTC	CASSVERDIGEQFF
NA	TRBV6-6	14	NA	TRBJ2-7	TGTGCCAGCAGTTACTCGAGACAGGTCTACGAGCAGTACTTC	CASSYSRQVYEQYF
TRBD2	TRBV10-3	14	once	TRBJ2-7	TGTGCCATCAGCGAGCGGGAGGGGGCCTACGAGCAGTACTTC	CAISEREGAYEQYF
TRBD2	TRBV5-5	18	once	TRBJ2-7	TGTGCCAGCAGCTTGGCAGGGCCTTCACTAGCGGTGGAGTACGAGCAGTACTTC	CASSLAGPSLAVEYEQYF